A single sample gave rise to the 3 T cell receptor beta chains below, sequenced in a study of blood T cell repertoires in COVID-19. Clones were read by immunoSEQ multiplex PCR, and TCRdb kept only the in-frame ones, dropping some. The data contain 90,000 to 150,000 clones, roughly four fifths of them singletons. Sequencing used peripheral blood. These receptors all come from a human donor in a cohort sampled during active COVID-19.

This clone came up once. This chain links TRBV4-2 with TRBJ1-1; 10 bases match TRBD1. CDR3 length: 17 residues. With V trimmed by 0 bases and J by 4 bases, 8 bases remained unmatched. CDR1 and CDR2 from the germline V gene are LGHNA and YNFKEQ. In DNA, the CDR3 is TGTGCCAGCAGCCAAGACCCCCGACAGGGGGCTGGCACTGAAGCTTTCTTT. It is translated as CASSQDPRQGAGTEAFF.

Only one count was recorded for this clone. The chain couples TRBV19 to TRBJ2-7; TRBD2 matches 7 bases. The CDR3 spans 16 residues. V shed 6 bases, J shed 6 bases, and the junction held 17 bases outside the gene matches. Germline loops: CDR1 LNHDA, CDR2 SQIVND (reference sequence). CDR3 DNA sequence: TGTGCCAGTAGCTTACCCTCGGGGGGAGGAGCGGGCGAGCAGTACTTC. The encoded protein is CASSLPSGGGAGEQYF. The entire variable domain, with the rest obtained from reference TRBV19 and TRBJ2-7, is as follows: DGGITQSPKYLFRKEGQNVTLSCEQNLNHDAMYWYRQDPGQGLRLIYYSQIVNDFQKGDIAEGYSVSREKKESFPLTVTSAQKNPTAFYLCASSLPSGGGAGEQYFGPGTRLTVT.

V and J are TRBV7-8 and TRBJ2-7; possibly TRBD2 for D (6 bases). The CDR3 spans 16 residues. V was clipped by 5 bases and J by 3 bases, with 20 bases between them. The germline CDR1 and CDR2 sequences are SGHVS and FQNEAQ. The CDR3 DNA is TGTGCCAGCAGCGGGGACTTCTCTGTGGAGTACTACGAGCAGTACTTC. Protein product: CASSGDFSVEYYEQYF.